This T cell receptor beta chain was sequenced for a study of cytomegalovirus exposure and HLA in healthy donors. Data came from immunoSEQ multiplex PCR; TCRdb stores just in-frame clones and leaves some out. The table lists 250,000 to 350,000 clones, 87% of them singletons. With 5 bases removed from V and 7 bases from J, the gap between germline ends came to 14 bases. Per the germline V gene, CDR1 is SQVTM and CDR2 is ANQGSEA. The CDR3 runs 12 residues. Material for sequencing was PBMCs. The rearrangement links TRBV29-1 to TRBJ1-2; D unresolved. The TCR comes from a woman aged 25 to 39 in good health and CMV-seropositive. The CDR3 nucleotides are TGCAGCGTTCCCGGACGGGCATCTGGCTACACCTTC. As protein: CSVPGRASGYTF.